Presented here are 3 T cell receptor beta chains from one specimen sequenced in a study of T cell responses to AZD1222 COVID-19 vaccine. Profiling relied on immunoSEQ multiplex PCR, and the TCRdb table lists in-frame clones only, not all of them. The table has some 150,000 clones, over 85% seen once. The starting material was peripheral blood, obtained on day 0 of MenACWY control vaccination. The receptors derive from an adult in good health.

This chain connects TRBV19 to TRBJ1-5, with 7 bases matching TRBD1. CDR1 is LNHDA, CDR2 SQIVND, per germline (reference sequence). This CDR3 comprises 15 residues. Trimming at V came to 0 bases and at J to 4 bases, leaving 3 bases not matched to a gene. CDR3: CASSIDGTENQPQHF. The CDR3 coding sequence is TGTGCCAGTAGTATAGATGGGACAGAAAATCAGCCCCAGCATTTT.

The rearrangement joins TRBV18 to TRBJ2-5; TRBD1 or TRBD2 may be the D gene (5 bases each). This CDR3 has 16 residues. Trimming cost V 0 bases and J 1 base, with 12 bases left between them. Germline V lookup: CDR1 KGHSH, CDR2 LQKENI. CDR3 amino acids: CASSPPKGPGQETQYF. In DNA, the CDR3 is TGTGCCAGCTCACCACCAAAGGGACCCGGCCAAGAGACCCAGTACTTC.

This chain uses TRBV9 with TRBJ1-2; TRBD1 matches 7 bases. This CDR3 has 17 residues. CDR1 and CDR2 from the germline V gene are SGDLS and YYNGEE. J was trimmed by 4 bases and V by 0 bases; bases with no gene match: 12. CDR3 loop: CASSVEAIQGGSYGYTF. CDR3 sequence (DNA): TGTGCCAGCAGCGTAGAAGCGATCCAGGGGGGAAGCTATGGCTACACCTTC.